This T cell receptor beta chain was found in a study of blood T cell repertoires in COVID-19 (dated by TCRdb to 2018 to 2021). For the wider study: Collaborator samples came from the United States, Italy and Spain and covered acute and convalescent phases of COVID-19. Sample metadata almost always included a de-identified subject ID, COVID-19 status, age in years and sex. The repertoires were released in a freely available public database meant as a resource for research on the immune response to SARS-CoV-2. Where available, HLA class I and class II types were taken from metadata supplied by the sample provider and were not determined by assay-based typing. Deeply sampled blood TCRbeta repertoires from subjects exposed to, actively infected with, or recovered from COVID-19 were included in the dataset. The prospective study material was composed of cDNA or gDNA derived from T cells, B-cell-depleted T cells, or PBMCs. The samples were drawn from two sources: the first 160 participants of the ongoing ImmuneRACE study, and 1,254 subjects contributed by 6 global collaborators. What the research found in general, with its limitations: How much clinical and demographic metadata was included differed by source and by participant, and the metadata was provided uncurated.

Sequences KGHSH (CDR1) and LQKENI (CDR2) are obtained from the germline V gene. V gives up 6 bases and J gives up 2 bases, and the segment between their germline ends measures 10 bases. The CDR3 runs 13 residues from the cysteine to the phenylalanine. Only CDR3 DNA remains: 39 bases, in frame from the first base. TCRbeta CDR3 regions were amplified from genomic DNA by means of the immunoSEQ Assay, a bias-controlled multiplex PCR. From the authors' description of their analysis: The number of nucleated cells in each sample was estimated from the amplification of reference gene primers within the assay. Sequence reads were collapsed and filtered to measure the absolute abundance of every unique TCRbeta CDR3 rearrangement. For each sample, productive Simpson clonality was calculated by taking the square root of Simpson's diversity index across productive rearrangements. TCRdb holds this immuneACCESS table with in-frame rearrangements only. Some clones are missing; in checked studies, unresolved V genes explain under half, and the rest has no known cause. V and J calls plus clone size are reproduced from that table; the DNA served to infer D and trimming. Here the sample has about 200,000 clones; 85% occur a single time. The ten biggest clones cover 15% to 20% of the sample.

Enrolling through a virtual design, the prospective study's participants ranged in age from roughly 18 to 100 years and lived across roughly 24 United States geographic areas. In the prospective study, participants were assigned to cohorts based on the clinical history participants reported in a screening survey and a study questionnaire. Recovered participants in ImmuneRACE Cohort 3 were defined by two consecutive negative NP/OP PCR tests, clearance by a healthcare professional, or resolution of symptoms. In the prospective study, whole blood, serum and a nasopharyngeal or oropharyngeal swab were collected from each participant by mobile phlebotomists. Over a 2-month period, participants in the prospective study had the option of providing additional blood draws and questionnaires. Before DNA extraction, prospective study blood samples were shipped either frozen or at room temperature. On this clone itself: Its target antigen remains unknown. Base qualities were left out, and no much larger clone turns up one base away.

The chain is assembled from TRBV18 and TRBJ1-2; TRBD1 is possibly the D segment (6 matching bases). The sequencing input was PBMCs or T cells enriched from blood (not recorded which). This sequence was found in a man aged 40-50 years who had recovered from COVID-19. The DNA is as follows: TGTGCCAGCTCGCAGACAGGCAACTATGGCTACACCTTC. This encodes CASSQTGNYGYTF.